This T cell receptor (beta chain) was identified during a study of CXCR3-negative and CXCR3-positive naive CD8 T cells. With regard to this clonotype: Its matching antigen is unknown.

General study results and limits: Comparison of naive subsets found surface CD5 to be comparable, and TCR strength was inferred on the basis of TRB CDR3 properties. Both naive subsets showed comparably high diversity, and memory CD8+ cells showed much lower diversity. Naive CXCR3-positive and CXCR3-negative cells shared similar TRBV-TRBJ usage, unlike memory cells.

Germline loops: CDR1 MGHRA, CDR2 YSYEKL. CDR3 length equals 14 residues. Carrying UMI labels, the TRB cDNA libraries were prepared through 5' RACE. TCRdb reprocessed the 5' RACE reads, with one entry per CDR3 protein and no DNA. In total, the table holds over 45,000 distinct CDR3 sequences. The clonotype comes from a human donor in good health. Some clones in this sample may be carry-over from other donors' samples. The sequencing input was memory CD8+ T cells from blood. This rearrangement joins TRBV4-1 to TRBJ1-5; TCRdb returns TRBD1, unconfirmable since there is no DNA. CDR3: CASSQQGFNQPQHF.